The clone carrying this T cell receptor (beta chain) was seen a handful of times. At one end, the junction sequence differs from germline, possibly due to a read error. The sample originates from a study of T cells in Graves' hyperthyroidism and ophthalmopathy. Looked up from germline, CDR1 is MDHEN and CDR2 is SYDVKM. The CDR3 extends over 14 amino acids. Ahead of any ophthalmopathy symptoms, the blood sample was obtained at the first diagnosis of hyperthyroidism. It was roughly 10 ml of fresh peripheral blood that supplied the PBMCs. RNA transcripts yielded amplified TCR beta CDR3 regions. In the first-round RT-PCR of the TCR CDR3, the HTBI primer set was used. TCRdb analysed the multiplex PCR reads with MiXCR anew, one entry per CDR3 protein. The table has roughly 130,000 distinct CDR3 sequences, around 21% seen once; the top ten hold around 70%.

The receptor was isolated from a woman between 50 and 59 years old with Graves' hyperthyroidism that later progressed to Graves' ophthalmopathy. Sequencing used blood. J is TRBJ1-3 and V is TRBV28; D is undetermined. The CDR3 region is CTSSPLGSGNTIYF. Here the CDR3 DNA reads TGTACCAGCAGTCCCCTAGGCTCTGGAAACACCATATATTTT.